These T cell receptor beta chains were read from a single sample in a study of shared clonotypes between healthy human individuals. Generated by immunoSEQ multiplex PCR, the TCRdb table keeps only in-frame clones and is missing some. Of 1.6 million or so clones listed, less than 99% are singletons. Sequencing input: naive CD4+ T cells sorted from blood. These receptor sequences come from a man aged 25-45 years in good health. Both conserved end residues are part of each CDR3. D genes are given only for firm matches. The listing skips clone size in some rows; elsewhere it reads once, few, many or a size class.

NA,TRBV27,TRBJ2-2,NA,CASSLSGTVRGELFF,TGTGCCAGCAGTTTATCCGGGACGGTACGTGGGGAGCTGTTTTTT
NA,TRBV29-1,TRBJ2-3,NA,CSGGGGTDTQYF,TGCAGCGGAGGGGGTGGAACAGATACGCAGTATTTT
NA,TRBV6-1,TRBJ1-2,NA,CASSQSNYGYTF,TGTGCCAGCAGTCAGAGTAACTATGGCTACACCTTC
NA,TRBV11-2,TRBJ1-2,NA,CASSFLLSGNYGYTF,TGTGCCAGCAGCTTCCTTCTGTCGGGAAACTATGGCTACACCTTC
NA,TRBV4-3,TRBJ2-7,NA,CASSQELRDLYEQYF,TGCGCCAGCAGCCAAGAACTCAGGGACCTCTACGAGCAGTACTTC
NA,TRBV7-9,TRBJ1-3,NA,CASSLETGAGNTIYF,TGTGCCAGCAGCTTAGAGACGGGGGCTGGAAACACCATATATTTT
TRBD1,TRBV25-1,TRBJ2-3,NA,CASSINFIQGTQYF,TGTGCCAGCAGTATCAACTTCATACAGGGGACGCAGTATTTT
TRBD1,TRBV6-5,TRBJ1-4,NA,CASSYSDRGLGKLFF,TGTGCCAGCAGTTACTCCGACAGGGGCCTAGGAAAACTGTTTTTT
TRBD1,TRBV5-1,TRBJ2-7,NA,CASSLAGTGDVLYF,TGCGCCAGCAGCTTGGCCGGGACAGGGGATGTTCTGTACTTC
NA,TRBV5-6,TRBJ2-1,NA,CASSLRVADLYNEQFF,TGTGCCAGCAGCTTAAGGGTTGCTGATTTATACAATGAGCAGTTCTTC
NA,TRBV29-1,TRBJ2-2,few,CSVRTGPMNTGELFF,TGCAGCGTCCGTACGGGGCCAATGAACACCGGGGAGCTGTTTTTT
NA,TRBV19,TRBJ1-2,NA,CASSMSQKAYGYTF,TGTGCCAGTAGTATGAGCCAGAAGGCCTATGGCTACACCTTC
TRBD1,TRBV7-9,TRBJ2-3,NA,CASSPKTGSPDTQYF,TGTGCCAGCAGCCCAAAGACAGGGAGTCCAGATACGCAGTATTTT
NA,TRBV5-1,TRBJ2-3,NA,CASRLTGSIRTDTQYF,TGCGCCAGCAGACTGACAGGTTCGATTCGCACAGATACGCAGTATTTT
TRBD2,TRBV28,TRBJ2-1,NA,CASRPPGLAGELMEFF,TGTGCCAGCAGGCCCCCGGGACTAGCGGGAGAACTTATGGAGTTCTTC
NA,TRBV19,TRBJ1-2,NA,CASSMARGASGYTF,TGTGCCAGTAGTATGGCCAGGGGCGCAAGCGGCTACACCTTC
NA,TRBV7-9,TRBJ2-1,NA,CASSTSRVNEQFF,TGTGCCAGCAGCACAAGTCGAGTGAATGAGCAGTTCTTC
NA,TRBV27,TRBJ1-1,NA,CASSLYRRDTEAFF,TGTGCCAGCAGTTTATACAGACGGGACACTGAAGCTTTCTTT
TRBD1,TRBV5-1,TRBJ1-2,NA,CASSLGDSSPNYGYTF,TGCGCCAGCAGCTTGGGGGACAGCTCCCCTAACTATGGCTACACCTTC
TRBD2,TRBV5-8,TRBJ2-7,NA,CATGRDQYF,TGTGCCACCGGGAGGGATCAGTACTTC
TRBD2,TRBV11-1,TRBJ2-1,NA,CASSLDPPGAGYNEQFF,TGTGCCAGCAGCTTAGACCCTCCGGGAGCGGGATACAATGAGCAGTTCTTC
TRBD2,TRBV7-9,TRBJ2-7,NA,CASNKLREGGSYEQYF,TGTGCCAGCAATAAGCTGCGGGAGGGGGGCTCCTACGAGCAGTACTTC
NA,TRBV7-6,TRBJ2-2,NA,CASSLGAQVSGELFF,TGTGCCAGCAGCTTAGGGGCTCAGGTGTCCGGGGAGCTGTTTTTT